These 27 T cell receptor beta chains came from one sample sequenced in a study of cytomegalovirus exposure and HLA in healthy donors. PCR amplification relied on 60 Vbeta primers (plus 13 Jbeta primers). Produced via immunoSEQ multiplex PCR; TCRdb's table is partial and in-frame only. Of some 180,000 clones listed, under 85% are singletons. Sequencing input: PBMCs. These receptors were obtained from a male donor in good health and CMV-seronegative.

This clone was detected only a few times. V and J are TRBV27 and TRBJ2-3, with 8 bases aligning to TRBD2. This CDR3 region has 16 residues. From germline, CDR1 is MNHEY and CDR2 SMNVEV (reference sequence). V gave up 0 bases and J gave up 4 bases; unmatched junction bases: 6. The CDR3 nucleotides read TGTGCCAGCAGTTTATCTTGGACTAGCCCCCCAGATACGCAGTATTTT. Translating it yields CASSLSWTSPPDTQYF.

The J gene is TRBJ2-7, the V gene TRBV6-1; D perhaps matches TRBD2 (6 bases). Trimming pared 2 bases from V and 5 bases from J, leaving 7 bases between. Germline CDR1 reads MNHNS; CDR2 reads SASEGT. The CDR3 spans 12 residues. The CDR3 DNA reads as TGTGCCAGCAGTGAACCGGGGGACGAGCAGTACTTC. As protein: CASSEPGDEQYF.

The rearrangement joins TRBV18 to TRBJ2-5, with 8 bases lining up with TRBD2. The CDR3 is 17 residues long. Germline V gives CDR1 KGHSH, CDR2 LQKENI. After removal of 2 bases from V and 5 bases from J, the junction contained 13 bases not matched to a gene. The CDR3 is CASSPTSGLNFDETQYF. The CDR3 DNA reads TGTGCCAGCTCACCAACTAGCGGACTAAACTTCGACGAGACCCAGTACTTC.

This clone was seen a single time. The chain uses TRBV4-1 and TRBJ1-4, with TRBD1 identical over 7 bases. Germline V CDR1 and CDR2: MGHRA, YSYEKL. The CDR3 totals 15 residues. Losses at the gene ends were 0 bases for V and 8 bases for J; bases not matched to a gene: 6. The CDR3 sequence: CASSQEARGSEKLFF. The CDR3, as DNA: TGCGCCAGCAGCCAAGAGGCCAGGGGGAGCGAAAAACTGTTTTTT.

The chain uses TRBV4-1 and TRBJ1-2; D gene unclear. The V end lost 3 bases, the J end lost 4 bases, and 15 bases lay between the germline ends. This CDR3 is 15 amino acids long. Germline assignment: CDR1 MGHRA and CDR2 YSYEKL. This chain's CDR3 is CASSQDYSKIYGYTF. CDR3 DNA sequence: TGCGCCAGCAGCCAGGACTACTCCAAGATCTATGGCTACACCTTC.

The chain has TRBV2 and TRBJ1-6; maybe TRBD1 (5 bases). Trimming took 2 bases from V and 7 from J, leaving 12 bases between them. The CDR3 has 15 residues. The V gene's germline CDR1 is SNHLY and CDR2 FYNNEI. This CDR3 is CASSELGEGNSPLHF. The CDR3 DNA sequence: TGTGCCAGCAGTGAACTTGGGGAGGGGAATTCACCCCTCCACTTT. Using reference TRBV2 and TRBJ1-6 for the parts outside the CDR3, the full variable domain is EPEVTQTPSHQVTQMGQEVILRCVPISNHLYFYWYRQILGQKVEFLVSFYNNEISEKSEIFDDQFSVERPDGSNFTLKIRSTKLEDSAMYFCASSELGEGNSPLHFGNGTRLTVT.

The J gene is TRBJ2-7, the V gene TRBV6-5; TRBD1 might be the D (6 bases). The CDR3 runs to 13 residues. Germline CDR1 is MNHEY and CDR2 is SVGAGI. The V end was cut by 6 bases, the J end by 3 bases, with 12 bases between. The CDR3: CASSTGQSYEQYF. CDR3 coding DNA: TGTGCCAGCAGCACGGGACAAAGCTACGAGCAGTACTTC.

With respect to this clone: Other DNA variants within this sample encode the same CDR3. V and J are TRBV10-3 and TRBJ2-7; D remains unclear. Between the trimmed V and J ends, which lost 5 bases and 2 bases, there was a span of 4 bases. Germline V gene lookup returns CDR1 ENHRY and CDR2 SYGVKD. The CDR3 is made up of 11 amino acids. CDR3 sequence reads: CAISPAYEQYF. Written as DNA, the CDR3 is TGTGCCATCAGTCCTGCCTACGAGCAGTACTTC.

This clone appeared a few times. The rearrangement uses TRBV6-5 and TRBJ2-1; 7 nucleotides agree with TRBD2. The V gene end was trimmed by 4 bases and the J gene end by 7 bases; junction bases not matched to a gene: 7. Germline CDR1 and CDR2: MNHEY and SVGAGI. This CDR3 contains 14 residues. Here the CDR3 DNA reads TGTGCCAGCAGTTTGAGACTAGCTGGTAATGAGCAGTTCTTC. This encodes CASSLRLAGNEQFF.

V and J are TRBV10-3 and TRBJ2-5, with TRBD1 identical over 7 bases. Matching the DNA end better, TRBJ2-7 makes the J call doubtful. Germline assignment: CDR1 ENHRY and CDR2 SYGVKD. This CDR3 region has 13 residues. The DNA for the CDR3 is TGTGCCATCACCCGTCGGACAGGTGGCGAGCAGTACTTC. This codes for CAITRRTGGEQYF.

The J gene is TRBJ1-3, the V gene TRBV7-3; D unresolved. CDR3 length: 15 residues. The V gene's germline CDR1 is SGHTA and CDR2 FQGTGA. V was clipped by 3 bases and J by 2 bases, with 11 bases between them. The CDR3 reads CASSLASGAGNTIYF. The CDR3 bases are TGTGCCAGCAGCTTGGCCAGCGGCGCTGGAAACACCATATATTTT.

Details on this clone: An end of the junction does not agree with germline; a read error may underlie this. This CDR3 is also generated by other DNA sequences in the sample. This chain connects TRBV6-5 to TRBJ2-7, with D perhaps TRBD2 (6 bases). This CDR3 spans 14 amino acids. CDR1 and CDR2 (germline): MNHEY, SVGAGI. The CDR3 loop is CASSYSATSREQYF. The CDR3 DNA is TGTGCTAGCAGTTACTCGGCGACTAGTCGCGAGCAGTACTTC.

The CDR3 DNA reads as TGTGCCAGCAGTGAGACAGGTTCCTACAATGAGCAGTTCTTC. Translating gives CASSETGSYNEQFF. This chain uses TRBV25-1 with TRBJ2-1, with D maybe TRBD1 (6 bases). The CDR3 is made up of 14 amino acids. Trimming cost V 3 bases and J 1 base, with 7 bases left between them. Germline V lookup: CDR1 MGHDK, CDR2 SYGVNS.

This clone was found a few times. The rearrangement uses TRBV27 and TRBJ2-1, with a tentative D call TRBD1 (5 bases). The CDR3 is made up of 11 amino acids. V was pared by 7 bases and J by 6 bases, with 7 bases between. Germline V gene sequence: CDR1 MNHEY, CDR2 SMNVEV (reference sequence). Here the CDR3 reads CASIRGNEQFF. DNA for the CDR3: TGTGCCAGCATAAGGGGCAATGAGCAGTTCTTC.

The CDR3 nucleotides are TGTGCCAGTAGTATAGTGGGCGGGGTCACCGGGGAGCTGTTTTTT. This gives the protein CASSIVGGVTGELFF. The chain has TRBV19 and TRBJ2-2; perhaps TRBD2 as D (6 bases). Looked up from germline, CDR1 is LNHDA and CDR2 is SQIVND (reference sequence). This CDR3 comprises 15 residues. V was cut by 1 base and J by 4 bases, with 10 bases left in between.

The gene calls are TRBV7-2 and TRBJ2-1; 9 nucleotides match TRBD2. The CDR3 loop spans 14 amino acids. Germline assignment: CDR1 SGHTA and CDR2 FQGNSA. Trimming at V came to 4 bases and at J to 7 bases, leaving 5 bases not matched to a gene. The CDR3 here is CASSSGLAKNEQFF. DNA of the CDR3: TGTGCCAGCAGCTCTGGACTAGCGAAGAATGAGCAGTTCTTC.

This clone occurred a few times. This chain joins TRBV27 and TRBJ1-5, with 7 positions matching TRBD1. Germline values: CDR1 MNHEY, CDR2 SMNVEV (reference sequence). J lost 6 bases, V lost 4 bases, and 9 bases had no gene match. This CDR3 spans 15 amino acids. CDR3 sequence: CASSSGGTMGQPQHF. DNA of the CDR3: TGTGCCAGCAGTTCAGGGGGGACAATGGGTCAGCCCCAGCATTTT.

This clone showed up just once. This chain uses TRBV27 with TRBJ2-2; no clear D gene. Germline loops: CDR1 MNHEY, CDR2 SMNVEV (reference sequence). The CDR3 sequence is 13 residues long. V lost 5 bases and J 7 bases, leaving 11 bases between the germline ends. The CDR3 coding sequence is TGTGCCAGCAGTCGGTTTTTAGACGGGGAGCTGTTTTTT. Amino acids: CASSRFLDGELFF.

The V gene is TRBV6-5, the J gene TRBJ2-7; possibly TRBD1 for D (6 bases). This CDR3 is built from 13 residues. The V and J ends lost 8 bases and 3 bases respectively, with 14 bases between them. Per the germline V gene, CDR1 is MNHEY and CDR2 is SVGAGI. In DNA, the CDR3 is TGTGCCAGCCTTCGGGACACCTTCTACGAGCAGTACTTC. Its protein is CASLRDTFYEQYF.

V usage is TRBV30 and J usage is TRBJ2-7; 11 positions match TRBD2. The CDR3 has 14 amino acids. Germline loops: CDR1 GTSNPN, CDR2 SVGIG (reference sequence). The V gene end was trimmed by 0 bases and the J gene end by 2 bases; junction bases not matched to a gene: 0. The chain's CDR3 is CAWSVTSGTYEQYF. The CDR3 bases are TGTGCCTGGAGTGTGACTAGCGGGACCTACGAGCAGTACTTC.

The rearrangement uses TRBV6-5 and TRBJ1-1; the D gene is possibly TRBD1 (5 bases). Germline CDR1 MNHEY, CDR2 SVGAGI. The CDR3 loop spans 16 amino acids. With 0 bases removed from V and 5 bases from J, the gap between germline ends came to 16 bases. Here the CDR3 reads CASSYSGASGKTEAFF. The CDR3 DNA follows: TGTGCCAGCAGTTACTCAGGGGCTTCAGGGAAAACTGAAGCTTTCTTT.

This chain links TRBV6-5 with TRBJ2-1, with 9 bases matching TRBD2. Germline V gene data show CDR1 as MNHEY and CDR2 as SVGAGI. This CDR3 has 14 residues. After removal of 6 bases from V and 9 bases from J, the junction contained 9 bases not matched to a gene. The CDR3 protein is CASRRVAGVGEQFF. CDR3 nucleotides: TGTGCCAGCAGGAGGGTAGCGGGAGTGGGTGAGCAGTTCTTC.

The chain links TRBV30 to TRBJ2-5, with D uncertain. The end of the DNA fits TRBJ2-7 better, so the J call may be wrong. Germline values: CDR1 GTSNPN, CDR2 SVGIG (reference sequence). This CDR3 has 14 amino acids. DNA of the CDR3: TGTGCCTGGAGTGTACATAGCCACACCTACGAGCAGTACTTC. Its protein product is CAWSVHSHTYEQYF.

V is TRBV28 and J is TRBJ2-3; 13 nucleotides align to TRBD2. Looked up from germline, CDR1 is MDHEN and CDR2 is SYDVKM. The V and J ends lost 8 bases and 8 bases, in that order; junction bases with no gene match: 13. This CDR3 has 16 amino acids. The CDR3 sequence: CASRGGTSGMLGTQYF. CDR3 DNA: TGTGCCAGCCGGGGTGGGACTAGCGGGATGCTGGGTACGCAGTATTTT.

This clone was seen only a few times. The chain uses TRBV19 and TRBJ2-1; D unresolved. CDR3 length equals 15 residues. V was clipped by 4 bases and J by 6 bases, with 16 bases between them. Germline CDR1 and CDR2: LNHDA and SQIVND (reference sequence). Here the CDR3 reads CASSRIEGSGNEQFF. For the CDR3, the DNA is TGTGCCAGTAGTAGAATAGAAGGATCGGGCAATGAGCAGTTCTTC.

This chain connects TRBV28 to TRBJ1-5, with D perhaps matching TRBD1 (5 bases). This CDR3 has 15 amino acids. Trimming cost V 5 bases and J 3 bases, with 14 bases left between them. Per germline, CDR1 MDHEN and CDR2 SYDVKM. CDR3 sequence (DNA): TGTGCCAGCAGTATTAGGCAGGGCCCCAATCAGCCCCAGCATTTT. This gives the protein CASSIRQGPNQPQHF. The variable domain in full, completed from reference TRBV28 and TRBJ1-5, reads DVKVTQSSRYLVKRTGEKVFLECVQDMDHENMFWYRQDPGLGLRLIYFSYDVKMKEKGDIPEGYSVSREKKERFSLILESASTNQTSMYLCASSIRQGPNQPQHFGDGTRLSIL.

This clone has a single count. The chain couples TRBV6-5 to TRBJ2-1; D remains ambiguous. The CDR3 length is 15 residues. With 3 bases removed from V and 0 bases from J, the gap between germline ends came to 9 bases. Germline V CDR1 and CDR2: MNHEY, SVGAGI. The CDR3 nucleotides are TGTGCCAGCAGTTATAGACATAGCTCCTACAATGAGCAGTTCTTC. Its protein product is CASSYRHSSYNEQFF.